A single sample gave rise to the 29 T cell receptor beta chains below, sequenced in a study of tumor-infiltrating lymphocytes in primary liver carcinoma. Unsorted whole blood yielded blood RNA, and germline DNA was extracted as well. The template, roughly 510 ng total RNA, yielded TCR beta cDNA made with a constant-region primer. Library construction for TCR beta comprised three nested multiplex PCR rounds performed with slightly modified ARM-PCR. Researchers ran the first two PCR rounds for roughly 11 cycles each with TRBV1-TRBV30 forward primers and a C-beta reverse primer. TCRdb ran MiXCR on the multiplex PCR reads and lists one entry per CDR3 protein. This sample has about 330,000 distinct CDR3 sequences, with approximately 64% found just once. Input material: peripheral blood. All receptors come from a man aged 35 to 55 with primary liver carcinoma and hepatitis B virus infection.

This chain connects TRBV18 to TRBJ1-1; possibly TRBD1 for D (5 bases). The V and J ends lost 8 bases and 4 bases respectively, with 17 bases between them. The CDR3 runs to 14 residues. Germline CDR1 is KGHSH and CDR2 is LQKENI. The CDR3 DNA reads as TGTGCCAGCGCCGGGCAACAGGAGGGCACTGAAGCTTTCTTT. Translated, it gives CASAGQQEGTEAFF.

This chain links TRBV29-1 with TRBJ2-5; D is undetermined. The V gene lost 6 bases and the J gene lost 5 bases, with 16 bases spanning the gap. There are 13 residues in the CDR3. Germline values: CDR1 SQVTM, CDR2 ANQGSEA. Here the CDR3 DNA reads TGCAGCGTGGCCGGCCCCAGGTCCGAGACCCAGTACTTC. Protein product: CSVAGPRSETQYF. Complete variable domain (other parts from reference TRBV29-1 and TRBJ2-5): SAVISQKPSRDICQRGTSLTIQCQVDSQVTMMFWYRQQPGQSLTLIATANQGSEATYESGFVIDKFPISRPNLTFSTLTVSNMSPEDSSIYLCSVAGPRSETQYFGPGTRLLVL.

The chain joins TRBV29-1 to TRBJ2-3, with no clear D. The CDR3 is 13 amino acids. The germline V gene encodes CDR1 SQVTM and CDR2 ANQGSEA. Trimming took 8 bases from V and 1 from J, leaving 13 bases between them. CDR3 loop: CSTWPEGTDTQYF. The CDR3 DNA reads TGCAGCACGTGGCCAGAGGGCACAGATACGCAGTATTTT.

The chain uses TRBV12-1 and TRBJ2-7; the DNA was not compared with TRBD2, the D call given in the table. TRBV12-1 is classified as a pseudogene. There are 16 residues in the CDR3. DNA for the CDR3: TGTGCCAGCAGCTTTATCGCCCGGGAGGGGACCTACGAACAGTACTTC. This sequence encodes CASSFIAREGTYEQYF.

This clonotype was counted a single time. The chain links TRBV19 to TRBJ2-1; D not certain. Germline V gene lookup returns CDR1 LNHDA and CDR2 SQIVND (reference sequence). Trimming pared 7 bases from V and 9 bases from J, leaving 13 bases between. CDR3 size: 12 residues. DNA of the CDR3: TGTGCCAGTACAGACATATTTAGTGAGCAGTTCTTC. It encodes CASTDIFSEQFF.

The sample holds a few counts of this clonotype. An end of the junction does not agree with germline; a read error may underlie this. The CDR3 bases are TGTGCTAGCAGAGATCCGAGGCGGGGGAACGAGCAGTACTTC. It is translated as CASRDPRRGNEQYF. The chain has TRBV6-2 or TRBV6-3 and TRBJ2-7; 7 bases are shared with TRBD2. This CDR3 contains 14 residues. Per germline, CDR1 MNHEY and CDR2 SVGEGT.

For this clonotype: The conserved phenylalanine or tryptophan normally closing the CDR3 is absent here, so this likely arose from a read error. This chain joins TRBV11-2 and TRBJ1-4; D is unclear. The germline V and J ends were trimmed by 0 bases and 4 bases, with 12 bases remaining between them. CDR1 is SGHAT, CDR2 FQNNGV, per germline. The CDR3 length is 16 residues. The chain's CDR3 is CASSLDHGGFNEKLFL. The CDR3, as DNA: TGTGCCAGCAGCTTAGATCATGGCGGGTTTAATGAAAAACTGTTTCTT.

To note about this clonotype: This may arise from a read error, as a much more abundant clone is one base away. The V gene is TRBV10-3, the J gene TRBJ2-3, with unresolved D. The CDR3 totals 12 residues. Per germline, CDR1 ENHRY and CDR2 SYGVKD. The CDR3 loop reads CAIRNPTYTQYF. In nucleotides, the CDR3 is TGTGCCATCAGGAATCCCACATATACGCAGTATTTT.

With regard to this clonotype: The conserved phenylalanine or tryptophan normally closing the CDR3 is absent here, so this likely arose from a read error. J is TRBJ2-7 and V is TRBV11-2; D not resolved. The CDR3 is made up of 14 amino acids. V gave up 5 bases and J gave up 7 bases, with 18 bases separating them. CDR1 and CDR2 (germline): SGHAT, FQNNGV. CDR3 sequence (DNA): TGTGCCAGCAGCACAGATCTTGGTGGATGGGAGCAGTACCTC. Translation: CASSTDLGGWEQYL.

This CDR3 is CASSESASGYNEQFF. As DNA, the CDR3 is TGCGCCAGCAGTGAATCGGCTAGCGGGTACAATGAGCAGTTCTTC. The genes are TRBV10-1 and TRBJ2-1; TRBD2 matches 8 bases. CDR1 WNHNN and CDR2 SYGVQD come from the germline V gene (reference sequence). The CDR3 is 15 amino acids. The ends lost 3 bases at V and 4 bases at J; junction bases unmatched: 5.

A word on this clonotype: Just one base apart from a much larger clone, this may be a read error. The genes are TRBV28 and TRBJ2-3; the match to TRBD2 covers 9 bases. The CDR3 contains 17 residues. CDR1 and CDR2 (germline): MDHEN, SYDVKM. Written as DNA, the CDR3 is TGTGCCAGCAGTCCATATAAGACAGGGACTAGCACAGATACGCAGTTTTTT. Its translation is CASSPYKTGTSTDTQFF.

This clonotype has at least ten counts. The chain links TRBV29-1 to TRBJ2-3; no clear D gene. The germline V gene has CDR1 SQVTM and CDR2 ANQGSEA. The CDR3 consists of 12 residues. V lost 7 bases and J lost 1, with 9 bases in between. CDR3 coding DNA: TGCAGCGCGATGAAGGGCACAGATACGCAGTATTTT. Protein sequence: CSAMKGTDTQYF.

This chain links TRBV5-1 with TRBJ1-2; D unresolved. Germline V gives CDR1 SGHRS, CDR2 YFSETQ. This CDR3 has 15 residues. V lost 0 bases to trimming and J lost 4 bases, with 13 bases between them. The CDR3 region is CASSLEEGGIYGYTF. CDR3 nucleotide sequence: TGCGCCAGCAGCTTGGAAGAGGGCGGTATCTATGGCTACACCTTC.

This clonotype has at least ten counts. J is TRBJ1-5 and V is TRBV6-5; 7 bases map to TRBD1. V gave up 4 bases and J gave up 5 bases; unmatched junction bases: 5. Looked up from germline, CDR1 is MNHEY and CDR2 is SVGAGI. The CDR3 contains 14 residues. The CDR3 bases are TGTGCCAGCAGTTTCCGGGACAGCCATCAGCCCCAGCATTTT. This gives the protein CASSFRDSHQPQHF.

Worth noting for this clonotype: This CDR3 is missing its conserved last phenylalanine or tryptophan, likely due to a read error. The rearrangement links TRBV6-1 to TRBJ2-7, with 9 bases fitting TRBD1. V trimming: 1 base; J trimming: 3 bases; junction bases outside the gene matches: 4. Germline lookup yields CDR1 MNHNS and CDR2 SASEGT. The CDR3 has 15 amino acids. The CDR3 DNA reads as TGTGCCAGCAGTGAAGGGGACAGGGCTCTCTACGAGCAGTACTAC. Translation: CASSEGDRALYEQYY.

As regards this clonotype: A much larger clone lies a single base off, so this may be a read error. The chain recombines TRBV4-1 with TRBJ2-7; a weak D match, TRBD1 (6 bases). This CDR3 spans 12 amino acids. The germline CDR1 and CDR2 sequences are MGHRA and YSYEKL. CDR3 in amino acids: CASGQGFGEQYF. CDR3 in DNA: TGCGCCAGCGGCCAGGGGTTTGGCGAGCAGTACTTC.

This clonotype was observed once. One end of the junction fails to match germline, which may point to a read error. In nucleotides, the CDR3 is TGTGCCACCAGTGATCCGTGGGATCATGAAGAGTCCCAGTACTTC. As protein: CATSDPWDHEESQYF. This rearrangement joins TRBV24-1 to TRBJ2-5, with D hard to call. In germline, CDR1 is KGHDR, CDR2 SFDVKD. This CDR3 contains 15 residues.

The chain joins TRBV6-5 to TRBJ2-3; 9 bases are shared with TRBD2. The CDR3 consists of 19 residues. Germline CDR1 reads MNHEY; CDR2 reads SVGAGI. Trimming cost V 4 bases and J 0 bases; bases outside gene matches: 14. CDR3: CASSFQNTTSGTSTDTQYF. The CDR3 DNA follows: TGTGCCAGCAGTTTCCAAAATACGACTAGCGGAACTAGCACAGATACGCAGTATTTT.

This sequence joins TRBV7-9 and TRBJ1-2, with a tentative D call TRBD1 (5 bases). This CDR3 contains 17 residues. CDR1 is SEHNR and CDR2 is FQNEAQ in the germline V gene (reference sequence). Trimming removed 2 bases from V and 8 bases from J, with 24 bases in between. The chain's CDR3 is CASSLSLPGRQLAGYTF. The DNA of the CDR3 is TGTGCCAGCAGCTTAAGTCTTCCGGGACGCCAATTAGCGGGCTACACCTTC.

Concerning this clonotype itself: With a much larger clone just one base away, this may be a read error. The chain uses TRBV6-6 and TRBJ1-6, with 7 bases fitting TRBD1. Unmatched junction bases numbered 9, after V lost 5 bases and J lost 5 bases. Germline loops: CDR1 MNHNY, CDR2 SVGAGI (reference sequence). The CDR3 consists of 16 residues. The CDR3 bases are TGTGCCAGCAGTAAGAGTTACGGGACAGATAATTCACCCCTCCACTTT. Its translation is CASSKSYGTDNSPLHF.

V gene TRBV11-2 combines with J gene TRBJ1-5, with unresolved D. Germline V lookup: CDR1 SGHAT, CDR2 FQNNGV. Trimming shortened V by 6 bases and J by 1 base, and 10 bases separated the two germline ends. The CDR3 is made up of 14 amino acids. The CDR3 DNA is TGTGCCAGCAGTCAAGGGCAGAGCAATCAGCCCCAGCATTTT. Translating gives CASSQGQSNQPQHF.

This clonotype came up many times. V is TRBV29-1 and J is TRBJ2-7; possibly TRBD2 for D (6 bases). V dropped 1 base and J dropped 7 bases, with 17 bases sitting between them. Germline V gene data show CDR1 as SQVTM and CDR2 as ANQGSEA. CDR3 size: 14 residues. CDR3 sequence: CSVEVGTSGGEQYF. The CDR3 nucleotides are TGCAGCGTTGAAGTCGGCACATCTGGAGGGGAGCAGTACTTC.

This clonotype was seen many times. This could be a read error, since a much larger clone is one nucleotide away. The CDR3 bases are TGTGCCAGCAGCCCCGGACAGGTGAACACCGGGGAGCTGTTTTTT. It is translated as CASSPGQVNTGELFF. The chain links TRBV6-6 to TRBJ2-2, with TRBD1 matching over 7 bases. CDR1 is MNHNY, CDR2 SVGAGI, per germline (reference sequence). Trimming cost V 6 bases and J 1 base; bases outside gene matches: 5. The CDR3 totals 15 residues.

The sample holds many counts of this clonotype. V usage is TRBV11-2 and J usage is TRBJ2-2; TRBD2 matches at 11 bases. This CDR3 has 16 residues. Germline V CDR1 and CDR2: SGHAT, FQNNGV. Trimming took 5 bases from V and 4 from J; bases not matched to a gene: 6. The CDR3 is CASSRLAGPSTGELFF. The CDR3 bases are TGTGCCAGCAGCAGACTAGCGGGGCCTTCCACCGGGGAGCTGTTTTTT.

As concerns this clonotype: A read error may produce the germline difference seen at one junction end. This rearrangement joins TRBV11-1 to TRBJ2-5, with 14 nucleotides matching TRBD2. The CDR3 extends over 15 amino acids. From germline, CDR1 is SGHAT and CDR2 FQDESV (reference sequence). This CDR3 reads CACSSRLAGGETQYF. The CDR3 DNA reads TGTGCCTGCAGCTCCCGACTAGCGGGAGGGGAGACCCAGTACTTC.

This sequence joins TRBV30 and TRBJ2-5; D is undetermined. The CDR3 consists of 11 residues. CDR1 is GTSNPN, CDR2 SVGIG, per germline (reference sequence). V lost 2 bases and J lost 4, with 5 bases in between. In DNA form, the CDR3 reads TGTGCCTGGAGTATTTCAGAGACCCAGTACTTC. Protein product: CAWSISETQYF.

This clonotype appeared a few times. The chain couples TRBV9 to TRBJ2-3; D call uncertain. The V gene's germline CDR1 is SGDLS and CDR2 YYNGEE. V was shortened by 2 bases and J by 0 bases, with 7 bases between the two germline ends. The CDR3 has 14 amino acids. The CDR3 spells CASSVRPSTDTQYF. For the CDR3, the DNA is TGTGCCAGCAGCGTTCGGCCGAGCACAGATACGCAGTATTTT.

With regard to this clonotype: Possible read error: a much larger clone is one base away. The chain is built from TRBV5-4 and TRBJ2-1; TRBD2 agrees at 8 bases. Per germline, CDR1 SGHNT and CDR2 YYREEE (reference sequence). V lost 4 bases to trimming and J lost 11 bases; unmatched junction nucleotides: 14. This CDR3 is 15 amino acids long. The CDR3 reads CASSLRGSGTNQQFF. The CDR3 DNA follows: TGTGCCAGCAGCCTGCGGGGTAGCGGGACAAATCAGCAGTTCTTC.

This chain links TRBV5-6 with TRBJ2-1; 12 bases map to TRBD2. Unmatched junction bases numbered 10, after V lost 4 bases and J lost 8 bases. This CDR3 is built from 16 residues. Germline CDR1 SGHDT, CDR2 YYEEEE. CDR3 residues: CASSPWTSGITDEQFF. CDR3 bases: TGTGCCAGCAGCCCCTGGACTAGCGGGATAACGGATGAGCAGTTCTTC.